This TCR beta chain was recovered during a study of T cells in Graves' hyperthyroidism and ophthalmopathy. It was uncontrolled infection, other autoimmune disease, pregnancy or lactation that excluded patients. Thyroid ultrasound, orbital computed tomography, clinical symptoms, and serum thyroxine and TRAb underpinned diagnoses. Overall study findings and caveats: Most thyroid clonotypes that were expanded above 0.001 also turned up in blood.

Authors of the study amplified TCR beta CDR3 regions from RNA transcripts. Researchers ran a first-round RT-PCR on the TCR CDR3 using the HTBI primer set. Each CDR3 protein gets one entry after TCRdb re-called the multiplex PCR reads with MiXCR. The data hold under 550,000 distinct CDR3 sequences, with less than 20% observed a single time. This clonotype was detected many times. As yet, its antigen is unknown. The clonotype was recovered from a man aged 40-50 years with Graves' ophthalmopathy. Sequencing was performed on blood.

This chain's CDR3 is CASSRKPRDVNEKLFF. The CDR3 DNA reads TGTGCCAGCAGCCGCAAGCCCCGGGACGTTAATGAAAAACTGTTTTTT. V is TRBV11-2 and J is TRBJ1-4; D perhaps matches TRBD1 (5 bases). V was shortened by 5 bases and J by 4 bases, with 17 bases between the two germline ends. The CDR3 is 16 amino acids. Germline CDR1 and CDR2: SGHAT and FQNNGV.